What follows are 21 T cell receptor beta chains derived from one specimen sequenced in a study of identical twins. TCRdb recomputed calls from the 5' RACE reads with MiXCR, one row per CDR3 protein. The data hold around 1.7 million distinct CDR3 sequences, with about 32% observed a single time. The sequenced material came from cord blood. The receptors stem from a newborn girl in good health.

This clonotype was observed a handful of times. V gene TRBV10-3 combines with J gene TRBJ1-6; weak D call: TRBD1 (6 bases). Germline lookup yields CDR1 ENHRY and CDR2 SYGVKD. V lost 4 bases and J lost 9, with 13 bases in between. The CDR3 loop spans 14 amino acids. CDR3 coding DNA: TGTGCCATCAGTGGAGACAGGTGGGGTTCACCCCTCCACTTT. Translating gives CAISGDRWGSPLHF.

The V gene is TRBV5-1, the J gene TRBJ2-5, with TRBD1 matching over 7 bases. V was pared by 4 bases and J by 5 bases, with 11 bases of the junction left unmatched. CDR1 is SGHRS and CDR2 is YFSETQ in the germline V gene. The CDR3 totals 15 residues. The CDR3 sequence is CASSVGDREFETQYF. CDR3 in DNA: TGCGCCAGCAGCGTAGGAGACAGGGAGTTCGAGACCCAGTACTTC.

This clonotype was counted only a few times. The chain is built from TRBV6-1 and TRBJ1-2; 8 bases line up with TRBD1. The V gene's germline CDR1 is MNHNS and CDR2 SASEGT. Germline trimming cut 1 base from V and 6 bases from J; bases unmatched to any gene: 7. CDR3 length: 15 residues. The CDR3 sequence: CASSEEYRTGNGYTF. CDR3 DNA: TGTGCCAGCAGTGAAGAATATCGGACAGGGAATGGCTACACCTTC.

This clonotype was observed once. The chain uses TRBV13 and TRBJ2-5; possibly TRBD1 or TRBD2 for D (5 bases each). The CDR3 is 15 amino acids. Trimming removed 2 bases at V and 11 bases at J, with 21 bases between. Germline loops: CDR1 PRHDT, CDR2 FYEKMQ (reference sequence). CDR3 region: CASSLRGGTSVEQYF. CDR3 DNA sequence: TGTGCCAGCAGCTTAAGGGGTGGGACCAGCGTGGAGCAGTACTTC. The full variable domain, rest sourced from reference TRBV13 and TRBJ2-5, is AAGVIQSPRHLIKEKRETATLKCYPIPRHDTVYWYQQGPGQDPQFLISFYEKMQSDKGSIPDRFSAQQFSDYHSELNMSSLELGDSALYFCASSLRGGTSVEQYFGPGTRLLVL.

This clonotype showed up many times. The genes are TRBV20-1 and TRBJ1-2; TRBD1 is a possible D gene (6 bases). The CDR3 loop spans 13 amino acids. Trimming cost V 3 bases and J 5 bases, with 13 bases left between them. Germline lookup yields CDR1 DFQATT and CDR2 SNEGSKA (reference sequence). The CDR3 DNA reads TGCAGTGCTAGGTCGGGGGCGTATTATGGCTACACCTTC. Translating it yields CSARSGAYYGYTF.

This clonotype was detected only a few times. This chain uses TRBV28 with TRBJ1-4, with TRBD1 matching 7 bases. Germline CDR1 and CDR2: MDHEN and SYDVKM. Trimming at V came to 5 bases and at J to 4 bases, leaving 7 bases not matched to a gene. This CDR3 comprises 15 residues. The CDR3 reads CASSNDRALNEKLFF. The CDR3 DNA reads TGTGCCAGCAGTAACGACAGGGCCCTTAATGAAAAACTGTTTTTT. The whole variable domain, filled in from reference TRBV28 and TRBJ1-4, reads DVKVTQSSRYLVKRTGEKVFLECVQDMDHENMFWYRQDPGLGLRLIYFSYDVKMKEKGDIPEGYSVSREKKERFSLILESASTNQTSMYLCASSNDRALNEKLFFGSGTQLSVL.

This clonotype was counted only a few times. This chain links TRBV14 with TRBJ2-1; TRBD1 is a possible D gene (6 bases). Germline CDR1 SGHDN, CDR2 FVKESK. With 0 bases removed from V and 1 base from J, the gap between germline ends came to 19 bases. The CDR3 covers 19 residues. The CDR3 spells CASSQEALLTGMSYNEQFF. The CDR3, as DNA: TGTGCCAGCAGCCAAGAAGCTCTCCTTACAGGGATGTCCTACAATGAGCAGTTCTTC.

The chain combines TRBV7-9 with TRBJ2-3; the D gene is possibly TRBD1 (5 bases). Germline V gene data show CDR1 as SEHNR and CDR2 as FQNEAQ (reference sequence). V lost 5 bases and J lost 0, with 15 bases in between. The length of the CDR3 is 16 residues. This chain's CDR3 is CASSRSQGPSTDTQYF. The DNA of the CDR3 is TGTGCCAGCAGCCGAAGTCAGGGTCCTAGCACAGATACGCAGTATTTT.

On this clonotype: One junction end does not reproduce the germline sequence, and a read error may be involved. The rearrangement joins TRBV4-1 to TRBJ2-4; 8 nucleotides line up with TRBD1. CDR1 and CDR2 from the germline V gene are MGHRA and YSYEKL. This CDR3 has 17 residues. The DNA for the CDR3 is TGCGTCAGCAGCCAAGAAGACAGGGGACTAGCCAAAAACATTCAGTACTTC. Amino acids: CVSSQEDRGLAKNIQYF.

This clonotype was seen more than once but under ten times. V and J are TRBV5-1 and TRBJ2-1; no firm D call. Germline-derived CDR1 and CDR2 are SGHRS and YFSETQ. The V end lost 0 bases, the J end lost 8 bases, and 9 bases lay between the germline ends. This CDR3 comprises 13 residues. CDR3 DNA sequence: TGCGCCAGCAGCTTGGCGGCGTTCGATGAGCAGTTCTTC. Translated, it gives CASSLAAFDEQFF. Using reference TRBV5-1 and TRBJ2-1 for the parts outside the CDR3, the full variable domain is KAGVTQTPRYLIKTRGQQVTLSCSPISGHRSVSWYQQTPGQGLQFLFEYFSETQRNKGNFPGRFSGRQFSNSRSEMNVSTLELGDSALYLCASSLAAFDEQFFGPGTRLTVL.

This chain uses TRBV30 with TRBJ1-1; a possible D gene is TRBD1 (5 bases). The CDR3 has 14 residues. Trimming removed 1 base from V and 1 base from J, with 10 bases in between. Germline values: CDR1 GTSNPN, CDR2 SVGIG (reference sequence). CDR3 in amino acids: CAWSAGPENTEAFF. The CDR3 DNA sequence: TGTGCCTGGAGTGCGGGACCCGAGAACACTGAAGCTTTCTTT. The full variable domain, rest sourced from reference TRBV30 and TRBJ1-1, is SQTIHQWPATLVQPVGSPLSLECTVEGTSNPNLYWYRQAAGRGLQLLFYSVGIGQISSEVPQNLSASRPQDRQFILSSKKLLLSDSGFYLCAWSAGPENTEAFFGQGTRLTVV.

This clonotype was recorded a few times. The rearrangement uses TRBV27 and TRBJ1-2, with a weak D call TRBD1 (5 bases). Per germline, CDR1 MNHEY and CDR2 SMNVEV (reference sequence). V was clipped by 6 bases and J by 3 bases, with 17 bases between them. This CDR3 is 15 amino acids long. Here the CDR3 reads CASSLRSEGDYGYTF. For the CDR3, the DNA is TGTGCCAGCAGCCTTAGGTCCGAAGGGGACTATGGCTACACCTTC.

This clonotype was counted only a few times. The CDR3 DNA reads TGTGCCAGCAGCCCCGGGGACATCACAGATACGCAGTATTTT. It codes for CASSPGDITDTQYF. The V gene is TRBV7-2, the J gene TRBJ2-3, with D perhaps TRBD1 (6 bases). The CDR3 covers 14 residues. Germline V gives CDR1 SGHTA, CDR2 FQGNSA. The V gene lost 5 bases and the J gene lost 2 bases, with 11 bases spanning the gap. Complete variable domain (other parts from reference TRBV7-2 and TRBJ2-3): GAGVSQSPSNKVTEKGKDVELRCDPISGHTALYWYRQSLGQGLEFLIYFQGNSAPDKSGLPSDRFSAERTGGSVSTLTIQRTQQEDSAVYLCASSPGDITDTQYFGPGTRLTVL.

The sample holds a few counts of this clonotype. The V call is TRBV11-2, the J call TRBJ2-3; TRBD2 might be the D (6 bases). Looked up from germline, CDR1 is SGHAT and CDR2 is FQNNGV. The ends were cut back, 1 base at V and 0 bases at J, with 11 bases in the middle. The CDR3 is made up of 16 amino acids. The CDR3 here is CASSLVGEVSTDTQYF. The CDR3 region has the DNA TGTGCCAGCAGCTTAGTGGGGGAGGTCAGCACAGATACGCAGTATTTT.

The chain combines TRBV12-3 or TRBV12-4 with TRBJ1-1; no reliable D call. The CDR3 is made up of 14 amino acids. V was trimmed by 3 bases and J by 5 bases, leaving 13 bases between them. DNA for the CDR3: TGTGCCAGCAGTTTCTTTAGGGCAGCGACTGAAGCTTTCTTT. Residues: CASSFFRAATEAFF.

V and J are TRBV12-3 or TRBV12-4 and TRBJ1-2, with D unclear. The CDR3 contains 15 residues. Deletions cut 7 bases from V and 1 base from J, with 16 bases between. Written as DNA, the CDR3 is TGTGCCAGCACCCAGTCCCACCCCGGTAACTATGGCTACACCTTC. Amino acids: CASTQSHPGNYGYTF.

This clonotype has a handful of counts. The chain joins TRBV10-3 to TRBJ2-1; D is perhaps TRBD1 or TRBD2 (5 bases each). The CDR3 loop spans 12 amino acids. The ends were cut back, 8 bases at V and 8 bases at J, with 13 bases in the middle. CDR1 and CDR2 from the germline V gene are ENHRY and SYGVKD. Here the CDR3 DNA reads TGTGCCATCCGGGGACGGGACCATGAGCAGTTCTTC. Translating gives CAIRGRDHEQFF.

The gene calls are TRBV6-5 and TRBJ1-4; D might be TRBD1 (5 bases). Between the trimmed V and J ends, which lost 0 bases and 8 bases, there was a span of 13 bases. CDR1 is MNHEY, CDR2 SVGAGI, per germline. The CDR3 has 15 residues. CDR3 in amino acids: CASSYSQGGGEKLFF. The CDR3, as DNA: TGTGCCAGCAGTTACTCGCAGGGTGGGGGGGAAAAACTGTTTTTT.

The chain couples TRBV20-1 to TRBJ1-1; D gene ambiguous. CDR1 and CDR2 from the germline V gene are DFQATT and SNEGSKA (reference sequence). Trimming took off 0 bases at V and 1 base at J, with 9 bases between the two ends. The CDR3 loop spans 14 amino acids. The CDR3 reads CSARDPARNTEAFF. In DNA form, the CDR3 reads TGCAGTGCTAGAGATCCCGCCAGGAACACTGAAGCTTTCTTT.

V and J are TRBV12-3 or TRBV12-4 and TRBJ2-5; TRBD2 matches at 12 bases. CDR3 length: 15 residues. V shed 0 bases, J shed 11 bases, and the junction held 7 bases outside the gene matches. CDR3 in DNA: TGTGCCAGCAGTTTAGCGACTAGCGGGAGAAAGGAGCAGTACTTC. Translation: CASSLATSGRKEQYF.

V gene TRBV12-3 or TRBV12-4 combines with J gene TRBJ1-5; no definite D call. Trimming removed 3 bases at V and 0 bases at J, with 9 bases between. The CDR3 totals 15 residues. The CDR3 region is CASSFLPHSNQPQHF. CDR3 nucleotides: TGTGCCAGCAGTTTTCTTCCGCATAGCAATCAGCCCCAGCATTTT.